These 20 T cell receptor beta chains were sequenced from one sample in a study of blood T cell repertoires in COVID-19. Clones were read by immunoSEQ multiplex PCR, and TCRdb kept only the in-frame ones, dropping some. The sample records some 380,000 clones, roughly 90% being singletons. Sequenced input: peripheral blood. These receptors were collected from a man younger than 30 with active or convalescent COVID-19.

J is TRBJ2-7 and V is TRBV12-3 or TRBV12-4; 7 nucleotides agree with TRBD1. V gave up 7 bases and J gave up 0 bases; unmatched junction bases: 3. The CDR3 is 13 amino acids. The CDR3 region is CASNRDSSYEQYF. The CDR3 DNA is TGTGCCAGCAATAGGGACAGCTCCTACGAGCAGTACTTC.

The chain carries TRBV19 and TRBJ2-7; 7 nucleotides align to TRBD2. J lost 0 bases, V lost 3 bases, and 5 bases had no gene match. This CDR3 is built from 15 residues. CDR1 LNHDA and CDR2 SQIVND come from the germline V gene (reference sequence). The CDR3 nucleotides read TGTGCCAGTAGTATGAGAACTAGCGTCTCCTACGAGCAGTACTTC. Its translation: CASSMRTSVSYEQYF.

The chain is built from TRBV19 and TRBJ2-1; 9 bases line up with TRBD1. The V and J ends lost 0 bases and 3 bases, in that order; junction bases with no gene match: 6. Germline V CDR1 and CDR2: LNHDA, SQIVND (reference sequence). The CDR3 length is 17 residues. The CDR3: CASSIDLGTGLYNEQFF. As DNA, the CDR3 is TGTGCCAGTAGTATAGATCTAGGGACAGGGCTCTACAATGAGCAGTTCTTC.

The gene calls are TRBV5-6 and TRBJ1-5; 10 positions match TRBD1. Looked up from germline, CDR1 is SGHDT and CDR2 is YYEEEE. This CDR3 has 16 residues. V gave up 4 bases and J gave up 2 bases; unmatched junction bases: 6. DNA for the CDR3: TGTGCCAGCAGCCGACAGGGGGCGCGACGCAATCAGCCCCAGCATTTT. Translation gives CASSRQGARRNQPQHF. Looking up the rest from reference TRBV5-6 and TRBJ1-5 gives the full variable domain: DAGVTQSPTHLIKTRGQQVTLRCSPKSGHDTVSWYQQALGQGPQFIFQYYEEEERQRGNFPDRFSGHQFPNYSSELNVNALLLGDSALYLCASSRQGARRNQPQHFGDGTRLSIL.

The chain employs TRBV7-9 and TRBJ2-2; 8 bases match TRBD2. The CDR3 spans 15 residues. Germline CDR1 is SEHNR and CDR2 is FQNEAQ (reference sequence). The trim removed 5 bases at V and 1 base at J, leaving 3 bases unmatched. The DNA for the CDR3 is TGTGCCAGCAGCCCGAGCGGGGGGAACACCGGGGAGCTGTTTTTT. Protein sequence: CASSPSGGNTGELFF.

This sequence joins TRBV9 and TRBJ2-5, with D perhaps TRBD1 (6 bases). Trimming left V 1 base short and J 3 bases short, with 10 bases between. Germline V CDR1 and CDR2: SGDLS, YYNGEE. There are 14 residues in the CDR3. For the CDR3, the DNA is TGTGCCAGCAGCGTATTTGGGGGCGAAGAGACCCAGTACTTC. Translation gives CASSVFGGEETQYF.

V and J are TRBV2 and TRBJ1-2; tentatively, D is TRBD1 (6 bases). This CDR3 comprises 18 residues. CDR1 is SNHLY, CDR2 FYNNEI, per germline. V was pared by 7 bases and J by 5 bases, with 29 bases between. CDR3 protein: CASNFGTMTYGPQYGYTF. The CDR3 DNA reads as TGTGCCAGCAATTTTGGGACAATGACCTATGGCCCTCAATATGGCTACACCTTC.

CDR3 DNA sequence: TGTGCCAGCTCCACGACAGGATTTTCCTACGAGCAGTACTTC. It encodes CASSTTGFSYEQYF. The J gene is TRBJ2-7, the V gene TRBV18; D possibly corresponds to TRBD1 (6 bases). This CDR3 contains 14 residues. Trimming shortened V by 6 bases and J by 1 base, and 13 bases separated the two germline ends. The V gene's germline CDR1 is KGHSH and CDR2 LQKENI.

The V and J genes are TRBV28 and TRBJ1-1; D might be TRBD1 (5 bases). The V end was cut by 2 bases, the J end by 4 bases, with 14 bases between. CDR1 and CDR2 from the germline V gene are MDHEN and SYDVKM. This CDR3 comprises 15 residues. Here the CDR3 DNA reads TGTGCCAGCAGTTTAAGCAGTCGGGGGACCACTGAAGCTTTCTTT. It yields the protein CASSLSSRGTTEAFF.

The table lists this clone with a count of one. The chain uses TRBV18 and TRBJ2-3; 7 bases match TRBD1. The CDR3 runs to 13 residues. V shed 5 bases and J 5 bases; nucleotides not matched to a gene: 4. From germline, CDR1 is KGHSH and CDR2 LQKENI. CDR3 coding DNA: TGTGCCAGCTCAGTTCGGGACAGAGATACGCAGTATTTT. Translating it yields CASSVRDRDTQYF.

The CDR3 DNA reads as TGTGCCAGTAGAAGGGGGGGTTTCAATCAGCCCCAGCATTTT. Amino acids: CASRRGGFNQPQHF. The J gene is TRBJ1-5, the V gene TRBV19, with D tentatively TRBD1 (6 bases). Trimming pared 6 bases from V and 3 bases from J, leaving 12 bases between. The V gene's germline CDR1 is LNHDA and CDR2 SQIVND (reference sequence). The CDR3 has 14 residues.

The rearrangement links TRBV28 to TRBJ2-5; 8 bases align to TRBD2. This CDR3 contains 14 residues. J was trimmed by 5 bases and V by 5 bases; bases with no gene match: 7. The V gene's germline CDR1 is MDHEN and CDR2 SYDVKM. CDR3 DNA: TGTGCCAGCAGTGAGACTAGCGAGCGGGAGACCCAGTACTTC. Translation: CASSETSERETQYF.

The gene calls are TRBV27 and TRBJ1-1; D is undetermined. The ends were cut back, 3 bases at V and 4 bases at J, with 3 bases in the middle. This CDR3 has 11 residues. The germline V gene encodes CDR1 MNHEY and CDR2 SMNVEV (reference sequence). The DNA for the CDR3 is TGTGCCAGCAGTTTCGGCACTGAAGCTTTCTTT. Encoded protein: CASSFGTEAFF.

The J gene is TRBJ1-1, the V gene TRBV28; 8 nucleotides align to TRBD1. The CDR3 consists of 13 residues. Germline V lookup: CDR1 MDHEN, CDR2 SYDVKM. The V gene end was trimmed by 10 bases and the J gene end by 4 bases; junction bases not matched to a gene: 8. DNA for the CDR3: TGTGCCACCCGGACAGGGTTGTTCACTGAAGCTTTCTTT. It encodes CATRTGLFTEAFF.

The genes are TRBV6-2 or TRBV6-3 and TRBJ1-1; no clear D gene. This CDR3 has 16 residues. V gave up 6 bases and J gave up 2 bases, with 19 bases separating them. Germline values: CDR1 MNHEY, CDR2 SVGEGT. CDR3 bases: TGTGCCAGCAGCACCCACGGGTTCAGCCTAAACACTGAAGCTTTCTTT. The encoded protein is CASSTHGFSLNTEAFF.

The chain has TRBV9 and TRBJ2-1; 8 nucleotides line up with TRBD2. There are 15 residues in the CDR3. Germline lookup yields CDR1 SGDLS and CDR2 YYNGEE. After removal of 4 bases from V and 4 bases from J, the junction contained 7 bases not matched to a gene. CDR3: CASSKLAAIYNEQFF. CDR3 DNA: TGTGCCAGCAGCAAACTAGCGGCGATATACAATGAGCAGTTCTTC.

A word on this clone: Germline and junction disagree at one end, which may indicate a read error. This chain links TRBV28 with TRBJ1-2, with 10 positions matching TRBD1. CDR3 length equals 14 residues. The germline V gene has CDR1 MDHEN and CDR2 SYDVKM. In DNA, the CDR3 is TGTGCCAGCAGAACCCCGGGACAGGGGTTGAGGCACGCCTTC. Translating gives CASRTPGQGLRHAF.

The gene calls are TRBV30 and TRBJ1-5; 9 bases match TRBD1. Trimming cost V 3 bases and J 6 bases; bases outside gene matches: 6. CDR1 and CDR2 from the germline V gene are GTSNPN and SVGIG (reference sequence). The CDR3 has 14 residues. Here the CDR3 reads CAWRQTGGGQPQHF. DNA for the CDR3: TGTGCCTGGAGACAGACAGGGGGAGGTCAGCCCCAGCATTTT.

This clone was observed a handful of times. The chain couples TRBV2 to TRBJ2-2; D is perhaps TRBD2 (6 bases). Germline CDR1 and CDR2: SNHLY and FYNNEI. V lost 7 bases and J 8 bases, leaving 14 bases between the germline ends. CDR3 size: 13 residues. Here the CDR3 DNA reads TGTGCCAGCAACCCCGCTCGGGAGGGGGAGCTGTTTTTT. Encoded protein: CASNPAREGELFF.

V gene TRBV19 combines with J gene TRBJ2-7; 7 bases are shared with TRBD1. The CDR3 extends over 15 amino acids. Trimming removed 4 bases from V and 1 base from J; junction bases left unmatched: 7. In germline, CDR1 is LNHDA, CDR2 SQIVND (reference sequence). The CDR3: CASSTQDRPSYEQYF. The CDR3 DNA sequence: TGTGCCAGTAGTACTCAGGACAGGCCTTCCTACGAGCAGTACTTC.